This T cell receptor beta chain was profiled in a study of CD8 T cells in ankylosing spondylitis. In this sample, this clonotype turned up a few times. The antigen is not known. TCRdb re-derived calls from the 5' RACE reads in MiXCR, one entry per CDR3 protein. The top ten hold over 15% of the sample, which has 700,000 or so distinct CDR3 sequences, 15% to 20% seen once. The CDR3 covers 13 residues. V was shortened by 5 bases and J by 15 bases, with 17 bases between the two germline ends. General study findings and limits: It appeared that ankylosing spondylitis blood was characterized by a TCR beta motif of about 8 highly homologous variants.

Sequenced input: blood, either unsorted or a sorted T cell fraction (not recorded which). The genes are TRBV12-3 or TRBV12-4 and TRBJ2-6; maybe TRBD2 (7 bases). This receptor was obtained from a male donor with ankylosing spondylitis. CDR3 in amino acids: CASSPFGGADLTF. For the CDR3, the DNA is TGTGCCAGCAGTCCCTTTGGGGGGGCGGACCTGACTTTC.